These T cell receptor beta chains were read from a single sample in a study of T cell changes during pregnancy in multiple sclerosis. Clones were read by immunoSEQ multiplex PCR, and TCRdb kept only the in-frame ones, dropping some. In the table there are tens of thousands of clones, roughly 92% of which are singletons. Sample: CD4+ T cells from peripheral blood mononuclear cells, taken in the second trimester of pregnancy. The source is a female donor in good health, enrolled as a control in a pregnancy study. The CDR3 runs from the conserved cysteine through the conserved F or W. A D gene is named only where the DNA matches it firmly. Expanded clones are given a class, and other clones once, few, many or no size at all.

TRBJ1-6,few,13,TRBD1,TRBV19,CASRDRVDSPLHF,TGTGCCAGTAGGGACAGGGTGGATTCACCCCTCCACTTT
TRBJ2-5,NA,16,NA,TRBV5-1,CASSLRQALYQETQYF,TGCGCCAGCAGCCTGCGACAGGCCCTGTACCAAGAGACCCAGTACTTC
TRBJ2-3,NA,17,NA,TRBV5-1,CASSLVGKTARGDTQYF,TGCGCCAGCAGCTTGGTCGGAAAGACAGCGCGTGGGGATACGCAGTATTTT
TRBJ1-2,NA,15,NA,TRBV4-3,CASSQDPLSNYGYTF,TGCGCCAGCAGCCAAGATCCCCTATCTAACTATGGCTACACCTTC
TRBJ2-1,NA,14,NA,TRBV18,CASSPRQEKNEQFF,TGTGCCAGCTCACCAAGACAGGAGAAAAATGAGCAGTTCTTC
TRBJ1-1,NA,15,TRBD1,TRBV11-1,CASSPRDRENTEAFF,TGTGCCAGCAGCCCCAGGGACAGGGAGAACACTGAAGCTTTCTTT
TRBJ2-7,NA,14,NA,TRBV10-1,CARGDTRRPYEQYF,TGCGCCAGAGGGGACACCAGGCGGCCTTACGAGCAGTACTTC
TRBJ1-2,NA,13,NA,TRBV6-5,CASSSRGQRAYTF,TGTGCCAGCAGTTCCCGAGGACAGCGAGCCTACACCTTC
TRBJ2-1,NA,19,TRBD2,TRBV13,CASSLEYTRLAGGLNEQFF,TGTGCCAGCAGCCTAGAGTACACTCGACTAGCGGGGGGGCTTAATGAGCAGTTCTTC
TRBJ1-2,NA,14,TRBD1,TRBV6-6,CASSNSGGTYGYTF,TGTGCCAGCAGTAACTCAGGGGGCACCTATGGCTACACCTTC
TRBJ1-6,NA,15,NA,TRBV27,CASSSWSPYNSPLHF,TGTGCCAGCAGTTCCTGGAGCCCATATAATTCACCCCTCCACTTT
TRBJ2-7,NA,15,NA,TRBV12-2,CASRLEQGQSNEQYF,TGTGCAAGTCGCTTAGAACAGGGGCAGTCAAACGAGCAGTACTTC
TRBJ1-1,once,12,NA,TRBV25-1,CASRGNRAEAFF,TGTGCCAGCAGGGGTAATCGGGCTGAAGCTTTCTTT
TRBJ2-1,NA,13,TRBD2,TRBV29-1,CSVGTSGGNEQFF,TGCAGCGTCGGGACTAGCGGGGGGAACGAGCAGTTCTTC
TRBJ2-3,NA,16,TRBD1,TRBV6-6,CASRPRQGESADTQYF,TGTGCCAGCAGACCCCGACAGGGCGAAAGCGCAGATACGCAGTATTTT
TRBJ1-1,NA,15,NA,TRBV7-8,CASSLAWRGNTEAFF,TGTGCCAGCAGCTTAGCGTGGAGGGGTAACACTGAAGCTTTCTTT
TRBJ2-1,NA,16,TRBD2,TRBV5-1,CASSFGWRGGYNEQFF,TGCGCCAGCAGCTTTGGCTGGCGGGGGGGTTACAATGAGCAGTTCTTC
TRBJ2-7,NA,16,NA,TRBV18,CASSPTPRGTSYEQYF,TGTGCCAGCTCACCAACCCCACGGGGGACCTCCTACGAGCAGTACTTC
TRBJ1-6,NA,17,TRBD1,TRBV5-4,CASSTDRGPLPWIPLHF,TGTGCCAGCAGCACAGACAGGGGGCCTCTCCCATGGATACCCCTCCACTTT
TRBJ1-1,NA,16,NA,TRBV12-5,CASGLVLGREGTEAFF,TGTGCTAGTGGTTTGGTACTCGGCAGGGAGGGCACTGAAGCTTTCTTT
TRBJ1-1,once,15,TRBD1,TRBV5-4,CASSLVLTGGTEAFF,TGTGCCAGCAGCTTGGTTTTGACAGGGGGCACTGAAGCTTTCTTT
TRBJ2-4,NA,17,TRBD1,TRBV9,CASSVSGQGAAKNIQYF,TGTGCCAGCAGCGTATCCGGACAGGGGGCAGCCAAAAACATTCAGTACTTC
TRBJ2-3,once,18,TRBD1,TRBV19,CASSIGTGSIRGTDTQYF,TGTGCCAGTAGTATTGGGACAGGATCGATAAGGGGCACAGATACGCAGTATTTT
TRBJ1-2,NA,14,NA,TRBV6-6,CASSLVGSNYGYTF,TGTGCCAGCAGCCTCGTGGGGAGTAACTATGGCTACACCTTC
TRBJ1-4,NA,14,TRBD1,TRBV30,CAWSRQGVSEKLFF,TGTGCCTGGAGTCGACAGGGAGTATCTGAAAAACTGTTTTTT
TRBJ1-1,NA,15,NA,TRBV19,CASSALGALNTEAFF,TGTGCCAGTAGTGCCCTAGGGGCCTTGAACACTGAAGCTTTCTTT
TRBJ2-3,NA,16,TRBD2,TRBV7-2,CASSLTGGVGPDTQYF,TGTGCCAGCAGCTTAACCGGGGGGGTAGGTCCAGATACGCAGTATTTT
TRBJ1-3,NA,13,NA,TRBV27,CASSFSGGNTIYF,TGTGCCAGCAGTTTTTCGGGAGGAAACACCATATATTTT
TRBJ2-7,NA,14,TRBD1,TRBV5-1,CASRPGQGRYEQYF,TGCGCCAGCAGACCGGGACAGGGGAGATACGAGCAGTACTTC
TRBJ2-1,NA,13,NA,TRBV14,CASSPRLDNEQFF,TGTGCCAGCAGCCCTAGACTAGACAATGAGCAGTTCTTC
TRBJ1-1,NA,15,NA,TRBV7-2,CASSYSGILNTEAFF,TGTGCCAGCAGCTACTCCGGGATCCTGAACACTGAAGCTTTCTTT
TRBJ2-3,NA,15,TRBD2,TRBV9,CASSRHRGGEDTQYF,TGTGCCAGCAGCCGCCATCGGGGGGGGGAGGATACGCAGTATTTT
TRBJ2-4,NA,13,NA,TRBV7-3,CASSPSAKNIQYF,TGTGCCAGCAGCCCCTCAGCCAAAAACATTCAGTACTTC
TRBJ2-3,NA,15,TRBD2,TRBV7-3,CASSLTGLTSDTQYF,TGTGCCAGCAGCTTAACGGGACTAACCTCAGATACGCAGTATTTT
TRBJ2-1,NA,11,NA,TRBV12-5,CASGLVREQFF,TGTGCTAGTGGTTTAGTCCGGGAGCAGTTCTTC
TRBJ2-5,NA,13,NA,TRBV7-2,CASSPPPGETQYF,TGTGCCAGCAGCCCCCCCCCGGGGGAGACCCAGTACTTC
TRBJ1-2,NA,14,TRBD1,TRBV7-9,CASSLRTGANGYTF,TGTGCCAGCAGCTTGAGGACAGGGGCTAATGGCTACACCTTC
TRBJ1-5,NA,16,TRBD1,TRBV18,CASSPGTGISNQPQHF,TGTGCCAGCTCACCAGGGACAGGGATTAGCAATCAGCCCCAGCATTTT
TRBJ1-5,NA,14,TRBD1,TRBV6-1,CASSPRQGSQPQHF,TGTGCCAGCAGCCCAAGACAGGGCAGCCAGCCCCAGCATTTT
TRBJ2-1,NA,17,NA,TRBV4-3,CASSQYRGRGGRIEQFF,TGCGCCAGCAGCCAATACCGGGGAAGGGGGGGGCGGATTGAGCAGTTCTTC
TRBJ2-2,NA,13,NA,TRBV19,CASSIQSPGELFF,TGTGCCAGTAGTATACAGTCCCCCGGGGAGCTGTTTTTT
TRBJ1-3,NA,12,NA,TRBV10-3,CATGSSGNTIYF,TGTGCCACGGGGTCCTCTGGAAACACCATATATTTT